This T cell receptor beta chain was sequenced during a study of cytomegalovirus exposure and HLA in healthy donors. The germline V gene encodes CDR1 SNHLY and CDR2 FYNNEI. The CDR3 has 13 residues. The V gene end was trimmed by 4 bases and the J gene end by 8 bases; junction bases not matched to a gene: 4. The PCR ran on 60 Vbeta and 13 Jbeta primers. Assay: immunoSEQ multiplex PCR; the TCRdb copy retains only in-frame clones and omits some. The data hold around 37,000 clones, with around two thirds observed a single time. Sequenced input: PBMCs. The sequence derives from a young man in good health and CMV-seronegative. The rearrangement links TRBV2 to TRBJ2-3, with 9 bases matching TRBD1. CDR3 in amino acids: CASSGTGDTTQYF. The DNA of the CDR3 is TGTGCCAGCAGTGGGACAGGGGATACTACGCAGTATTTT.